This T cell receptor beta chain was captured in a study of T-cell memory formation after mild COVID-19. Background on the study: Largely donor-specific sequence clusters came from two donors.

Germline V gene sequence: CDR1 LGHDT, CDR2 YNNKEL (reference sequence). This CDR3 comprises 13 residues. The germline V and J ends were trimmed by 10 bases and 12 bases, with 25 bases remaining between them. General observations from the study: Among CD4+ contracting clones, most were CM and EM, and CD8+ ones EMRA. SARS-CoV-2 specificity of second-wave clones peaking day 37 was unconfirmed. Pre-infection memory held some responding clones, suggesting pre-existing cross-reactive T cells responded.

TCRdb re-called the 5' RACE reads through MiXCR, storing one row per CDR3 protein. The sample consists of a few hundred thousand distinct CDR3 sequences, 16% of them appearing once. This clonotype was recorded a few times. Its antigen remains unidentified. The chain couples TRBV3-1 to TRBJ2-7; no clear D. This clonotype was sampled from a man younger than 35 who had mild COVID-19 (a few samples of this study predate the infection). Cell type and time point are not known. The material sequenced was PBMCs or a T cell subset sorted from them (not recorded which). The CDR3 region has the DNA TGTGCCACCAGTAAGGACCAGATCCCCCGACGGTACTTC. Translated, it gives CATSKDQIPRRYF.